The text below deals with one T cell receptor (beta chain). TCRdb's copy holds only in-frame clones and misses some; the assay was immunoSEQ multiplex PCR. The sample shows roughly 67,000 clones, about 79% of them seen only once. This sample stems from a study of OX40 agonist ivuxolimab in advanced cancers. Germline CDR1 is SGHNT and CDR2 is YYREEE (reference sequence). Deletions cut 3 bases from V and 1 base from J, with 24 bases between. The CDR3 covers 19 residues. V and J are TRBV5-4 and TRBJ2-3; possibly TRBD2 for D (6 bases). This sequence originates from an adult with an advanced solid tumor such as melanoma, head and neck, liver or kidney cancer. The sequencing here drew on CD4+ or CD8+ T cells sorted from blood, taken in a trial of the OX40 agonist ivuxolimab. CDR3 amino acids: CASSSPQGGGMGGTDTQYF. The CDR3 nucleotides read TGTGCCAGCAGCTCTCCCCAGGGTGGCGGGATGGGAGGCACAGATACGCAGTATTTT.